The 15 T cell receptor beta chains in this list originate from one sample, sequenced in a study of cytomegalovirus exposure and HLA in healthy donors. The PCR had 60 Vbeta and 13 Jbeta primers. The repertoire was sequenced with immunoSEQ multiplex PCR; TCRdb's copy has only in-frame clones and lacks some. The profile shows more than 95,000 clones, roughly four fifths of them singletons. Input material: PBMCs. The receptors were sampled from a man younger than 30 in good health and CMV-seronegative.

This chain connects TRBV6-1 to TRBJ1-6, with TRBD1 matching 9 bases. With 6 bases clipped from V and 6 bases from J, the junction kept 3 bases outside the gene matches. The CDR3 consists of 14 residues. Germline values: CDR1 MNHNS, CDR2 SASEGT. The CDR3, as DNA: TGTGCCAGCAGCCTGGGACAGGGTAATTCACCCCTCCACTTT. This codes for CASSLGQGNSPLHF.

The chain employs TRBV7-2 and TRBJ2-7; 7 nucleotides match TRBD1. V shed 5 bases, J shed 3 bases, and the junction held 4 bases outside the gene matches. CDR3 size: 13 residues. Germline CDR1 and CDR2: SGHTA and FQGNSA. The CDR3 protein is CASSPTGIYEQYF. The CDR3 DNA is TGTGCCAGCAGCCCGACAGGGATCTACGAGCAGTACTTC.

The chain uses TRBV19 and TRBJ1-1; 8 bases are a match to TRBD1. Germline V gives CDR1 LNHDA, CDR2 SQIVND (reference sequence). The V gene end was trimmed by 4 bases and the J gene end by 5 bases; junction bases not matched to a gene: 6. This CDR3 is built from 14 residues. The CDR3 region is CASSTDRARTEAFF. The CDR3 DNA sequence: TGTGCCAGTAGTACGGACAGGGCTCGAACTGAAGCTTTCTTT.

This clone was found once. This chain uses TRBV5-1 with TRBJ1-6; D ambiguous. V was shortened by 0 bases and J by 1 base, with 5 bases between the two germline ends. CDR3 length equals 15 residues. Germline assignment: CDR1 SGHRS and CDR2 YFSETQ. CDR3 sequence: CASSLAQSYNSPLHF. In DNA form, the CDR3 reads TGCGCCAGCAGCTTGGCCCAGTCCTATAATTCACCCCTCCACTTT. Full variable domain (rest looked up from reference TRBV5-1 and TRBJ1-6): KAGVTQTPRYLIKTRGQQVTLSCSPISGHRSVSWYQQTPGQGLQFLFEYFSETQRNKGNFPGRFSGRQFSNSRSEMNVSTLELGDSALYLCASSLAQSYNSPLHFGNGTRLTVT.

CDR3 loop: CASSTFPPVQGEEGYTF. The DNA of the CDR3 is TGTGCCAGCTCGACTTTTCCCCCTGTACAGGGGGAGGAGGGCTACACCTTC. The chain employs TRBV5-4 and TRBJ1-2; 8 bases align to TRBD1. Germline CDR1 is SGHNT and CDR2 is YYREEE (reference sequence). J was trimmed by 8 bases and V by 7 bases; bases with no gene match: 22. The CDR3 sequence is 17 residues long.

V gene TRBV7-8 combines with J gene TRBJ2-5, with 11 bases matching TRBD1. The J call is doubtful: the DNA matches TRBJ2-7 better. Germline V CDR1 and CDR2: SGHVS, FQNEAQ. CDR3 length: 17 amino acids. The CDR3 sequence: CASSPALRDRGGIEQYF. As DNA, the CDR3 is TGTGCCAGCAGCCCCGCACTTAGGGACAGGGGGGGTATCGAGCAGTACTTC.

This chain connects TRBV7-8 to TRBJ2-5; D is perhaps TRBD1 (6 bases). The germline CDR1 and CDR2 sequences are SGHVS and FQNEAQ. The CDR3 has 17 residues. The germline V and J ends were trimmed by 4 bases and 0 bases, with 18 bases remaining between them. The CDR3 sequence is CASSSSFLDRYQETQYF. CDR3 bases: TGTGCCAGCAGCTCCTCTTTCCTCGACAGGTACCAAGAGACCCAGTACTTC. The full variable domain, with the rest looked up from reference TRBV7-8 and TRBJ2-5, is GAGVSQSPRYKVAKRGQDVALRCDPISGHVSLFWYQQALGQGPEFLTYFQNEAQLDKSGLPSDRFFAERPEGSVSTLKIQRTQQEDSAVYLCASSSSFLDRYQETQYFGPGTRLLVL.

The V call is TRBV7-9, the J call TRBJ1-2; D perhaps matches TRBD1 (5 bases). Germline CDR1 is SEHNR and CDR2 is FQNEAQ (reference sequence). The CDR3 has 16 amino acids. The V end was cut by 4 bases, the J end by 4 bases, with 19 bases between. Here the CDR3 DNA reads TGTGCCAGCAGCTCATCGGCCGGGGGTCTCGGCTATGGCTACACCTTC. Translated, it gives CASSSSAGGLGYGYTF.

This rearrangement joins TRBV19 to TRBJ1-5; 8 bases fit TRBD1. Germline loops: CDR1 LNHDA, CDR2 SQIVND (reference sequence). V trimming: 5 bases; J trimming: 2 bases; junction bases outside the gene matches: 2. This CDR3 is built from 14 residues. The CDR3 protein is CASSPDRGNQPQHF. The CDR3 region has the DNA TGTGCCAGTAGTCCGGACAGGGGCAATCAGCCCCAGCATTTT.

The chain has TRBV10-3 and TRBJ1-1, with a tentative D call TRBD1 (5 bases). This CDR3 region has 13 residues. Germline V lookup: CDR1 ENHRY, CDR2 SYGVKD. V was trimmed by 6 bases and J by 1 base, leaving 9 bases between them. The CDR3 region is CAIREGPNTEAFF. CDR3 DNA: TGTGCCATCAGGGAGGGGCCGAACACTGAAGCTTTCTTT.

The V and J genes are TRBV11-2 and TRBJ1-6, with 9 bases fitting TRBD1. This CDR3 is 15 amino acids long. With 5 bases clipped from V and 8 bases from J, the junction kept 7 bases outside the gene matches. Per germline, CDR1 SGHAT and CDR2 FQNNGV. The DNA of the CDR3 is TGTGCCAGCAGCCCCGGACAGGGGTCCGATTCACCCCTCCACTTT. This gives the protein CASSPGQGSDSPLHF.

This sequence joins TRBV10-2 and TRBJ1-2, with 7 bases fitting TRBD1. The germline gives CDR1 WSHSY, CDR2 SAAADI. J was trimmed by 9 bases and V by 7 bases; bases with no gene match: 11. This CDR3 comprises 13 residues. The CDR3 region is CASTLRTGNSYTF. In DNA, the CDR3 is TGCGCCAGCACCCTTAGGACAGGCAATAGCTACACCTTC.

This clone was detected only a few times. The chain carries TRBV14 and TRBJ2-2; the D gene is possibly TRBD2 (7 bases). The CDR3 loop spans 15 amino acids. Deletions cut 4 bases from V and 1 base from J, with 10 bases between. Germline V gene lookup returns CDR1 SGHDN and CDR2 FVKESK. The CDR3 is CASSRGGVNTGELFF. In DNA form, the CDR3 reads TGTGCCAGCAGCCGGGGGGGCGTGAACACCGGGGAGCTGTTTTTT.

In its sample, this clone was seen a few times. As DNA, the CDR3 is TGTGCCAGCTCACCATCCGCGGGGGCCAACTATGGCTACACCTTC. Residues: CASSPSAGANYGYTF. The chain joins TRBV18 to TRBJ1-2; possible D gene TRBD1, 6 bases. The V end was cut by 2 bases, the J end by 2 bases, with 12 bases between. Germline V gene lookup returns CDR1 KGHSH and CDR2 LQKENI. The CDR3 covers 15 residues.

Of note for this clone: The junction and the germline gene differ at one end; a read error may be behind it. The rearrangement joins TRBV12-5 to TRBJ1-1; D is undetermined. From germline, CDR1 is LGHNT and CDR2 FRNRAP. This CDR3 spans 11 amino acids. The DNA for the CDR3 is TGTGCTAGTGGTTTGGTACACAGCTTTGGGTTT. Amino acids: CASGLVHSFGF.